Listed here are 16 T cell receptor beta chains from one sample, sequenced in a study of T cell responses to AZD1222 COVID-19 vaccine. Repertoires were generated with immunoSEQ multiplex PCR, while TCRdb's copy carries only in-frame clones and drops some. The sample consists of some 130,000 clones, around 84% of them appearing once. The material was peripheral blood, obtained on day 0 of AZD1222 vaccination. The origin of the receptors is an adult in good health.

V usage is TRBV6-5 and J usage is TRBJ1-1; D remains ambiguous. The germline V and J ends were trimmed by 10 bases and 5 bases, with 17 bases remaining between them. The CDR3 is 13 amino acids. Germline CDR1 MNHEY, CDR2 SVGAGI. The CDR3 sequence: CATKLEAITEAFF. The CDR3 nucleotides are TGTGCCACCAAGTTGGAAGCTATAACTGAAGCTTTCTTT.

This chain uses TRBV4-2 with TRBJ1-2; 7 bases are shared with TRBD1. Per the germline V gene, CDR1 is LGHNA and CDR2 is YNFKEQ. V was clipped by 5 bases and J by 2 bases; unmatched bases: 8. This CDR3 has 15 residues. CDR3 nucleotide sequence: TGTGCCAGCAGCTGGGGGACAGTCGTAAACTATGGCTACACCTTC. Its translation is CASSWGTVVNYGYTF.

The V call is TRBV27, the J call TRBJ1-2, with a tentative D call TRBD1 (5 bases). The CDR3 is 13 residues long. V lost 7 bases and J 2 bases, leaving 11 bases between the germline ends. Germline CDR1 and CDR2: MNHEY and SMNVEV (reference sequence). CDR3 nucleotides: TGTGCCAGCAAGGAGGCAGGGAACTATGGCTACACCTTC. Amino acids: CASKEAGNYGYTF.

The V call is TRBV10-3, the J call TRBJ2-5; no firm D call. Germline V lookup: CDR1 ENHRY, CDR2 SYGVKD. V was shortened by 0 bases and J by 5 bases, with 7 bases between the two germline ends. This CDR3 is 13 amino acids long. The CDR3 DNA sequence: TGTGCCATCAGTGAGTCGATGGTTGAGACCCAGTACTTC. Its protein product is CAISESMVETQYF.

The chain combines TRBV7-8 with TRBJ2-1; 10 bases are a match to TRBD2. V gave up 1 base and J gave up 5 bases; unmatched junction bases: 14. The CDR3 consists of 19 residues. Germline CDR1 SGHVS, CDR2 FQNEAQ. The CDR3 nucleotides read TGTGCCAGCAGCTTAGGAGCTAGCGGGGGACTCGCACTTAACAATGAGCAGTTCTTC. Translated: CASSLGASGGLALNNEQFF.

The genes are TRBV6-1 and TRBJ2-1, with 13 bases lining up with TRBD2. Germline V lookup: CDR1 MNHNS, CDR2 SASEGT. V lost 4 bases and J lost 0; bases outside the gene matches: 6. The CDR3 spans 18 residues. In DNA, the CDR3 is TGTGCCAGCAGTGGGGAGACTAGCGGGGGGCCCTCCTACAATGAGCAGTTCTTC. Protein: CASSGETSGGPSYNEQFF.

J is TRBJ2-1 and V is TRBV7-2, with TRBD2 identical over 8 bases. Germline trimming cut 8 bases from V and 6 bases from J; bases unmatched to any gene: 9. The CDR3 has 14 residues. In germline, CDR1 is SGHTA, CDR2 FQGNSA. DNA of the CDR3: TGTGCCAGCCGGCTCGGGGGGGCTTCCAATGAGCAGTTCTTC. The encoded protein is CASRLGGASNEQFF. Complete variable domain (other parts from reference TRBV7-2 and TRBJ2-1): GAGVSQSPSNKVTEKGKDVELRCDPISGHTALYWYRQSLGQGLEFLIYFQGNSAPDKSGLPSDRFSAERTGGSVSTLTIQRTQQEDSAVYLCASRLGGASNEQFFGPGTRLTVL.

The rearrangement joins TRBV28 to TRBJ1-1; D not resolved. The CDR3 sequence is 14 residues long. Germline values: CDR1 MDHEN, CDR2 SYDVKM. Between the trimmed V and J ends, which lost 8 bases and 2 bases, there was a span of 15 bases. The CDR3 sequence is CASGLLSQNTEAFF. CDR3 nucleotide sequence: TGTGCCAGCGGATTACTCTCTCAAAACACTGAAGCTTTCTTT.

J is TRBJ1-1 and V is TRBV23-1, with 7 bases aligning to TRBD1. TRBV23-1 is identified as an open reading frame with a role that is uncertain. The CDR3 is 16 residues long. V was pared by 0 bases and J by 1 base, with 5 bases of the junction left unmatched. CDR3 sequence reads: CASSQSDRLKNTEAFF. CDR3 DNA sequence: TGCGCCAGCAGTCAATCGGACAGGCTCAAGAACACTGAAGCTTTCTTT.

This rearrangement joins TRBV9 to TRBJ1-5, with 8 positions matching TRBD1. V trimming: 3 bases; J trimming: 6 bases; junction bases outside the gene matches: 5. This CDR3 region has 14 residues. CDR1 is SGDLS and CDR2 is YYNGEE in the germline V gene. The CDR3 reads CASSEDRASQPQHF. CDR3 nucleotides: TGTGCCAGCAGCGAGGACAGGGCCAGTCAGCCCCAGCATTTT.

CDR3 nucleotides: TGTGCCAGTAGTATAGATAGCAGGGGATATACGCAGTATTTT. Its translation: CASSIDSRGYTQYF. V gene TRBV19 combines with J gene TRBJ2-3, with D tentatively TRBD1 (6 bases). V was clipped by 0 bases and J by 7 bases, with 11 bases between them. Germline CDR1 reads LNHDA; CDR2 reads SQIVND (reference sequence). The CDR3 is 14 amino acids.

CDR3 sequence reads: CASSPDRASNVLTF. As DNA, the CDR3 is TGCGCCAGCAGCCCCGACAGGGCATCCAACGTCCTGACTTTC. V gene TRBV5-1 combines with J gene TRBJ2-6, with 7 nucleotides matching TRBD1. V shed 4 bases, J shed 8 bases, and the junction held 6 bases outside the gene matches. CDR1 and CDR2 (germline): SGHRS, YFSETQ. The CDR3 is made up of 14 amino acids.

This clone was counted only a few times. The CDR3 DNA reads TGCGCCAGCAGCTTGGAGGGCGGCTTTTATCAGCCCCAGCATTTT. It translates to CASSLEGGFYQPQHF. The J gene is TRBJ1-5, the V gene TRBV5-1; D not certain. Germline V CDR1 and CDR2: SGHRS, YFSETQ. The CDR3 is 15 amino acids. V was shortened by 0 bases and J by 5 bases, with 12 bases between the two germline ends.

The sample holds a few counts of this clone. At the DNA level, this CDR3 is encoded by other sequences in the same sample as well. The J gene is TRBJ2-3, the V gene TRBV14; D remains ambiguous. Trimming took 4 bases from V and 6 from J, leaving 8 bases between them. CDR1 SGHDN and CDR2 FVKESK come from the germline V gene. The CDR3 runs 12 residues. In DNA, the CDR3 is TGTGCCAGCAGCCCCCGAACTGATACGCAGTATTTT. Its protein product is CASSPRTDTQYF.

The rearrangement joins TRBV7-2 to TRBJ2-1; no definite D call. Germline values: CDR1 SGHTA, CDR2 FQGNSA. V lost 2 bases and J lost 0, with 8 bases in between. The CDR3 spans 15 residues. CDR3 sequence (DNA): TGTGCCAGCAGCTTAACCCAGGACTCCTACAATGAGCAGTTCTTC. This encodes CASSLTQDSYNEQFF.

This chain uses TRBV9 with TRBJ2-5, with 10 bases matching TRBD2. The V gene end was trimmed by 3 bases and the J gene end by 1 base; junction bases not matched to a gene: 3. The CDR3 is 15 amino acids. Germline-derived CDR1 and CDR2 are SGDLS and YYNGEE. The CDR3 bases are TGTGCCAGCAGCGGACTAGCGGGTTTCCAAGAGACCCAGTACTTC. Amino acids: CASSGLAGFQETQYF. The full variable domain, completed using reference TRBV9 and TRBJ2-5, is DSGVTQTPKHLITATGQRVTLRCSPRSGDLSVYWYQQSLDQGLQFLIQYYNGEERAKGNILERFSAQQFPDLHSELNLSSLELGDSALYFCASSGLAGFQETQYFGPGTRLLVL.